This TCR beta chain was sequenced in a study of T cell responses to AZD1222 COVID-19 vaccine. On this clone: Antigen: not known.

Study-wide findings and caveats: No day 14 peak samples; only post-peak repertoires were characterized. Only a handful of AZD1222 recipients tested seropositive at baseline. White British ancestry dominated among donors, who included more females, and clonal diversity was possibly underestimated. Recipients of two AZD1222 doses showed rising Spike-specific TCR breadth and depth.

Deletions cut 4 bases from V and 0 bases from J, with 10 bases between. Looked up from germline, CDR1 is LNHDA and CDR2 is SQIVND (reference sequence). The CDR3 totals 15 residues. Data came from immunoSEQ multiplex PCR; TCRdb stores just in-frame clones and leaves some out. Of about 95,000 clones listed, roughly nine tenths are singletons. Specimen: peripheral blood, collected on day 0 of AZD1222 vaccination. This receptor was obtained from an adult in good health. The chain links TRBV19 to TRBJ2-1; D is possibly TRBD1 (6 bases). The CDR3 spells CASSTDSSSYNEQFF. In DNA, the CDR3 is TGTGCCAGTAGTACGGACAGCAGCTCCTACAATGAGCAGTTCTTC.